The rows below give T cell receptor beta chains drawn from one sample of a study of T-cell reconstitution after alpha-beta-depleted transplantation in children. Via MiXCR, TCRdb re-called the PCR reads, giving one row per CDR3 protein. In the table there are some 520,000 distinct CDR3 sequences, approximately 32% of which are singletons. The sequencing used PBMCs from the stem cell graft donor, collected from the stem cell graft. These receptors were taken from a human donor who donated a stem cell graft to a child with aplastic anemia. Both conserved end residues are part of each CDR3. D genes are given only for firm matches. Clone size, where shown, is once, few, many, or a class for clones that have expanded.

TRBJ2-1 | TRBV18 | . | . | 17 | TGTGCCAGCTCACCACCTCTCTCTCTCGGGTACGACAATGAGCAGTTCTTC | CASSPPLSLGYDNEQFF
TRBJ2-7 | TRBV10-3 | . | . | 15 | TGTGCCATCAGTGTTAGCGGGGGACAGGTCGCCGAGCAGTACTTC | CAISVSGGQVAEQYF
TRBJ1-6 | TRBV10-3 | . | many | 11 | TGTGCCATCAGTGAGAGGCAGACCCTCCACTTT | CAISERQTLHF
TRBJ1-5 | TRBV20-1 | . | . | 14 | TGCAGTGCCGCTCTATCTGGTTTTAATCAGCCCCAGCATTTT | CSAALSGFNQPQHF
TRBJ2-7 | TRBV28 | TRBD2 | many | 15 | TGTGCCAGCAGTTTTCCGGGGGGGGGTTCCTACGAGCAGTACTTC | CASSFPGGGSYEQYF
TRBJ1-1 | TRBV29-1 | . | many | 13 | TGCAGCGTTGAAGGGACAGAGAACACTGAAGCTTTCTTT | CSVEGTENTEAFF
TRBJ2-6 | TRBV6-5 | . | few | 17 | TGTGCCAGCAGTTACTCGATTGCGATGGCTGGGGCCAACGTCCTGACTTTC | CASSYSIAMAGANVLTF
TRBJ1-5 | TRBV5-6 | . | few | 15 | TGTGCCAGCAGCTTGGCGGCTTTCGGCGATCAGCCCCAGCATTTT | CASSLAAFGDQPQHF
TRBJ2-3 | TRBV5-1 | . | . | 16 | TGCGCCAGCAGCCCCCCAGCAGAGGCTAACACAGATACGCAGTATTTT | CASSPPAEANTDTQYF
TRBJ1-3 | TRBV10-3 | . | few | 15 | TGTGCCATCAGCGGAGACAGAGTGCCTGGAAACACCATATATTTT | CAISGDRVPGNTIYF
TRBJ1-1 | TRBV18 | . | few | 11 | TGTGCCAGCTCCGTAGACCAGTTAGCTTTCTTT | CASSVDQLAFF
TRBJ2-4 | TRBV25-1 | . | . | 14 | TGTGCCAGCAGTGAATTAACTAATGAAAACATTCAGTACTTC | CASSELTNENIQYF
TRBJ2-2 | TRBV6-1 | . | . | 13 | TGTGCCAGCAGCAGAGACGGCGCCGGGGAGCTGTTTTTT | CASSRDGAGELFF
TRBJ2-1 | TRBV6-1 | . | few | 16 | TGTGCCAGCACTGGGGGACCGACAGAATTCTACAATGAGCAGTTCTTC | CASTGGPTEFYNEQFF
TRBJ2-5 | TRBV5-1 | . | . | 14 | TGCGCCAGCAGCTTGCAGGACCCTCTAGAGACCCAGTACTTC | CASSLQDPLETQYF
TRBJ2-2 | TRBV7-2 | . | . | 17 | TGTGCCAGCAGCCCGAGTGGGGCACTGACCTCCACCGGGGAGCTGTTTTTT | CASSPSGALTSTGELFF
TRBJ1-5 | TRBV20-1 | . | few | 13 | TGCAGTGTTTCAATGCCGGGCAATCAGCCCCAGCATTTT | CSVSMPGNQPQHF
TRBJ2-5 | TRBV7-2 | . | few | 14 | TGTGCCAGCAGCTTAGTACCTCCTCGGGGGACCCAGTACTTC | CASSLVPPRGTQYF
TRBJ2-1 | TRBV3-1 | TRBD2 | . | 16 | TGTGCCAGCAGCCAAAGCGGGACTAGCGTCTACAATGAGCAGTTCTTC | CASSQSGTSVYNEQFF
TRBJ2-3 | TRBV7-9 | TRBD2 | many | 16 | TGTGCCAGCAGCTTGAATGCGGGAGGCCACACAGATACGCAGTATTTT | CASSLNAGGHTDTQYF
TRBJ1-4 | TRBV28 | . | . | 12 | TGTGCCAGCAGTTTATGGGGTGGAAAACTGTTTTTT | CASSLWGGKLFF
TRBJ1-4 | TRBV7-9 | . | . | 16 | TGTGCCAGCAGCTTAGTCAGGGACGGCGTTAATGAAAAACTGTTTTTT | CASSLVRDGVNEKLFF
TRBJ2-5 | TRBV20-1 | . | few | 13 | TGCAGTGCTAGAGTAGGGGGCCAAGAGACCCAGTACTTC | CSARVGGQETQYF
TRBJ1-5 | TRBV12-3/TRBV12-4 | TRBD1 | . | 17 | TGTGCCAGCAGTTCCGGCAGGGACAGGGGGCGGGAAGAGCCCCAGCATTTT | CASSSGRDRGREEPQHF
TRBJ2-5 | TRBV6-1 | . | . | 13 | TGTGCCAGCAGGCCGGGACTTGTAGAGACCCAGTACTTC | CASRPGLVETQYF
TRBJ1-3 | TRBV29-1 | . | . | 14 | TGCAGCGTTGGGGGACACCAGGCTGGAAACACCATATATTTT | CSVGGHQAGNTIYF
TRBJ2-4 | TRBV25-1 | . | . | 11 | TGTGCCAGCAGTGAGGGGAACATTCAGTACTTC | CASSEGNIQYF
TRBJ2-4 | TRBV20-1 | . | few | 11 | TGCAGTGCTAGTCGAGCGTTGTCTCAGTACTTC | CSASRALSQYF
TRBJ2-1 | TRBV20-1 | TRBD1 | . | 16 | TGCAGTGCTACCAGGACAGGGGGTGCCTTTTCGATTGAGCAGTTCTTC | CSATRTGGAFSIEQFF
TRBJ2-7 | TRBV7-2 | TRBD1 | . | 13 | TGTGCCAGCAGCTCCCAGGGGGCCTACGAGCAGTACTTC | CASSSQGAYEQYF
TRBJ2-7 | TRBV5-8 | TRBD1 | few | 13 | TGTGCCAGCAGCTTGGGGACAGGTGACGAGCAGTACTTC | CASSLGTGDEQYF